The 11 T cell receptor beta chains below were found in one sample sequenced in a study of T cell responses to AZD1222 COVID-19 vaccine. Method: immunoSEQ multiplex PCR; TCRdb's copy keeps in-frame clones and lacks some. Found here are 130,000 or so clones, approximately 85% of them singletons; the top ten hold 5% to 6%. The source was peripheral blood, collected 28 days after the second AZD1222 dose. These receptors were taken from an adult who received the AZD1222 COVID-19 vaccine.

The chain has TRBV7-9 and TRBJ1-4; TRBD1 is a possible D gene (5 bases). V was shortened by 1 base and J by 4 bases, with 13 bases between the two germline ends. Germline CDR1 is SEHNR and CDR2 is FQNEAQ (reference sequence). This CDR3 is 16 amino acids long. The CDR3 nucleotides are TGTGCCAGCAGCTTAGGGGGCGGAGGTAGTAATGAAAAACTGTTTTTT. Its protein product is CASSLGGGGSNEKLFF. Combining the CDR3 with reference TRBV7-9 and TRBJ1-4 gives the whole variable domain DTGVSQNPRHKITKRGQNVTFRCDPISEHNRLYWYRQTLGQGPEFLTYFQNEAQLEKSRLLSDRFSAERPKGSFSTLEIQRTEQGDSAMYLCASSLGGGGSNEKLFFGSGTQLSVL.

The CDR3 here is CASSPSSKPYEQYF. The CDR3 nucleotides are TGTGCCAGCTCACCCTCGTCGAAACCCTACGAGCAGTACTTC. The chain employs TRBV18 and TRBJ2-7; no clear D gene. Germline CDR1 and CDR2: KGHSH and LQKENI. V was shortened by 3 bases and J by 2 bases, with 11 bases between the two germline ends. CDR3 length equals 14 residues.

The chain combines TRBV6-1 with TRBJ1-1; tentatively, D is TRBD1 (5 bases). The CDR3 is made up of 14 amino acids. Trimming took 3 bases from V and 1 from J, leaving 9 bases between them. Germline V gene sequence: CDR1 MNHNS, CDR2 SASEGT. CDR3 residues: CASSDRQGNTEAFF. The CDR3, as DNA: TGTGCCAGCAGTGATCGGCAGGGGAACACTGAAGCTTTCTTT.

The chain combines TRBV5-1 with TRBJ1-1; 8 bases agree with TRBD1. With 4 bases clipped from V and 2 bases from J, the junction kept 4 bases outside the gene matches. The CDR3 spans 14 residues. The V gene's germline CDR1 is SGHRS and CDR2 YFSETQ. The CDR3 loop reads CASSTGQGNTEAFF. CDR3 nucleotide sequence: TGCGCCAGCAGCACCGGACAGGGAAACACTGAAGCTTTCTTT.

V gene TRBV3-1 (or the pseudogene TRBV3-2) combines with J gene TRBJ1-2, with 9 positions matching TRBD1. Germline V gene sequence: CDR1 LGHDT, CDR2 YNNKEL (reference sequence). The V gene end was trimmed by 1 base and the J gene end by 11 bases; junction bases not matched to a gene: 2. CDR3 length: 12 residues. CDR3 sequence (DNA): TGTGCCAGCAGCCAAGTTGGGACAGGGTACACCTTC. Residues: CASSQVGTGYTF.

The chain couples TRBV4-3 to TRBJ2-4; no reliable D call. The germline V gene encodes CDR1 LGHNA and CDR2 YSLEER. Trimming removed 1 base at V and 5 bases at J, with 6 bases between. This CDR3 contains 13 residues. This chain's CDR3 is CASSQALENIQYF. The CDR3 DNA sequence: TGCGCCAGCAGCCAAGCCCTAGAAAACATTCAGTACTTC.

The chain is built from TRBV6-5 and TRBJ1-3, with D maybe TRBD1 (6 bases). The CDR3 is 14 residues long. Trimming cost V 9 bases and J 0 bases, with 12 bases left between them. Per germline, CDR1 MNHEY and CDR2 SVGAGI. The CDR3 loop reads CASGQSDSGNTIYF. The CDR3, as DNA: TGTGCCAGTGGACAGTCGGACTCTGGAAACACCATATATTTT.

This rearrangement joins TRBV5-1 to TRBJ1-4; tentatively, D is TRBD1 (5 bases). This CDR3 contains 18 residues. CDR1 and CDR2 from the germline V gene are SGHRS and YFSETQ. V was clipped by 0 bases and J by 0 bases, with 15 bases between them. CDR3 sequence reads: CASSLGAGPITTNEKLFF. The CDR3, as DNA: TGCGCCAGCAGCTTGGGGGCAGGGCCGATAACAACTAATGAAAAACTGTTTTTT.

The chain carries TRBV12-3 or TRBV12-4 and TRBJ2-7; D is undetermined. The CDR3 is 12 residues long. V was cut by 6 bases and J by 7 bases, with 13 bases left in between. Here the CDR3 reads CASSQAPREQYF. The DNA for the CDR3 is TGTGCCAGCAGCCAGGCACCGAGGGAGCAGTACTTC.

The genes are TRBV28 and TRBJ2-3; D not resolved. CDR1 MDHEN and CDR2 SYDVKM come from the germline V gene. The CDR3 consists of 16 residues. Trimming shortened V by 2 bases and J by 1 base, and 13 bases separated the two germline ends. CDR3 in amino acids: CASSLPGVDRTDTQYF. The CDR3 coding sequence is TGTGCCAGCAGTTTACCAGGTGTGGACCGCACAGATACGCAGTATTTT. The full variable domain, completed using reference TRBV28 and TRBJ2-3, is DVKVTQSSRYLVKRTGEKVFLECVQDMDHENMFWYRQDPGLGLRLIYFSYDVKMKEKGDIPEGYSVSREKKERFSLILESASTNQTSMYLCASSLPGVDRTDTQYFGPGTRLTVL.

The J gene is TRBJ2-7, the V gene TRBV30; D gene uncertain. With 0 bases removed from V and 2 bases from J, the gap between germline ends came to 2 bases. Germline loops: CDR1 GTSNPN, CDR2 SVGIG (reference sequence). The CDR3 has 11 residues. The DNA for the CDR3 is TGTGCCTGGAGTGTACCCTACGAGCAGTACTTC. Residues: CAWSVPYEQYF. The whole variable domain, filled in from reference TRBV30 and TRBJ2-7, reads SQTIHQWPATLVQPVGSPLSLECTVEGTSNPNLYWYRQAAGRGLQLLFYSVGIGQISSEVPQNLSASRPQDRQFILSSKKLLLSDSGFYLCAWSVPYEQYFGPGTRLTVT.